This entry features one T cell receptor beta chain sequence. Its cognate antigen is unknown. Germline assignment: CDR1 DFQATT and CDR2 SNEGSKA (reference sequence). The CDR3 covers 16 residues. This entry belongs to a study of CXCR3-negative and CXCR3-positive naive CD8 T cells. Study conclusions and caveats: Naive CXCR3-positive and CXCR3-negative cells shared similar TRBV-TRBJ usage, unlike memory cells.

All TRB cDNA libraries came from 5' RACE performed with UMI labels. TCRdb re-called the 5' RACE reads and shows each CDR3 protein once, DNA omitted. Its table lists approximately 58,000 distinct CDR3 sequences. Cells classed as naive CD8+ T cells were CD45RO-CCR7+CD27+CD95-. Sequenced: naive CXCR3- CD8+ T cells from blood. Specified subset: CD45RO-CCR7+CD27+CD95- naive CD8+ T cells lacking CXCR3 (TNR3-). The chain carries TRBV20-1 and TRBJ2-3; checking the TCRdb D call of TRBD1 is not possible without DNA. This TCR was recovered from a human donor in good health. Some clones in this sample may be carry-over from other donors' samples. The CDR3 reads CSARAIQGIWTDTQYF.